This TCR beta chain was retrieved from a study of blood T cell repertoires in COVID-19. Trimming stripped 6 bases from V and 7 bases from J, with 24 bases between. The CDR3 length is 16 residues. Germline V CDR1 and CDR2: MGHDK, SYGVNS. Assay used: immunoSEQ multiplex PCR; TCRdb lists only in-frame clones, some missing. The table shows approximately 140,000 clones, with about 88% occurring only once. The V call is TRBV25-1, the J call TRBJ1-2, with a tentative D call TRBD1 (6 bases). Sequencing was carried out using PBMCs or T cells enriched from blood (not recorded which). The receptor was derived from a middle-aged man with acute COVID-19. The CDR3 spells CASSDTSLGGAGGYTF. The CDR3 DNA follows: TGTGCCAGCAGCGACACAAGCTTAGGGGGGGCCGGTGGCTACACCTTC.